This T cell receptor beta chain emerged from a study of blood T cell repertoires in COVID-19. Across the study: Acute-phase and convalescent COVID-19 samples originated in the United States, Italy and Spain.

Cohort 3 donors counted as recovered after two negative PCRs, clearance, or resolved symptoms. The protocol was immunoSEQ multiplex PCR, while the TCRdb copy is restricted to in-frame clones and leaves out a portion. The sample holds over 150,000 clones, approximately 84% seen once. Germline values: CDR1 MNHNS, CDR2 SASEGT. Trimming removed 3 bases at V and 4 bases at J, with 7 bases between. This CDR3 is built from 12 residues. J is TRBJ2-7 and V is TRBV6-1; weak D call: TRBD1 (5 bases). The receptor was derived from a woman aged 30 to 39 who had recovered from COVID-19. Source material: PBMCs or T cells enriched from blood (not recorded which). CDR3 sequence (DNA): TGTGCCAGCAGTGACAGACAGTACGAGCAGTACTTC. It specifies CASSDRQYEQYF.